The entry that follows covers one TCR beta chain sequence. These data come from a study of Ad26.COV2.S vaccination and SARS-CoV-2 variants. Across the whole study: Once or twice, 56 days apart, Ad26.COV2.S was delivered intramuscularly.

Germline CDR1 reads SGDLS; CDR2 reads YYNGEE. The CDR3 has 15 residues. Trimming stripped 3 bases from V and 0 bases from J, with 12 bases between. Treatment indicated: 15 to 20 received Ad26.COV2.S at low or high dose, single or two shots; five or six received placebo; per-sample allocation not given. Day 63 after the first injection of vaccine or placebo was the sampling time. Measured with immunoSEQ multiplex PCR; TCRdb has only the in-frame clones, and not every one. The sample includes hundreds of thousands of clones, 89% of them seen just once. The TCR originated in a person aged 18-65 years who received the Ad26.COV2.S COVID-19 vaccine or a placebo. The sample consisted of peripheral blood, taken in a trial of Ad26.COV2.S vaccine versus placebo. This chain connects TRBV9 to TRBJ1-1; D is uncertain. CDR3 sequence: CASSGGQSLNTEAFF. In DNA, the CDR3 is TGTGCCAGCAGCGGCGGGCAGAGTTTGAACACTGAAGCTTTCTTT.